These T cell receptor beta chains were read from a single sample in a study of blood T cell repertoires in COVID-19. Measured with immunoSEQ multiplex PCR; TCRdb has only the in-frame clones, and not every one. Of 150,000 to 200,000 clones listed, around 80% are singletons. The sample comprised peripheral blood. The receptors here all came from a woman of 80 years or more with acute or convalescent COVID-19. The CDR3 runs from the conserved cysteine through the conserved F or W. D genes are given only for firm matches. Size values are once, few and many counts, or a class for expanded clones, and some rows have none.

d_call j_call clone_size v_call cdr3_length cdr3_nt cdr3_aa
TRBD2 TRBJ2-1 NA TRBV19 17 TGTGCCAGTACCAGTACGGGTAGCGGGAGATTTGGTAATGAGCAGTTCTTC CASTSTGSGRFGNEQFF
TRBD1 TRBJ1-5 NA TRBV27 16 TGTGCCAGCAGTTTAGGACAGGGGGGGCTTAATCAGCCCCAGCATTTT CASSLGQGGLNQPQHF
NA TRBJ2-1 NA TRBV30 11 TGTGCCTGGAGTCCGACGGGGGAGCAGTTCTTC CAWSPTGEQFF
NA TRBJ1-1 NA TRBV5-1 12 TGCGCCAGCAGAAGGAGTAACACTGAAACTTTCTTT CASRRSNTETFF
NA TRBJ1-1 NA TRBV5-1 14 TGCGCCAGCAGCTTGTCAGGGATGAACACTGAAGCTTTCTTT CASSLSGMNTEAFF
NA TRBJ1-4 few TRBV7-6 14 TGTGCCAGCAGCTTACAGGCTAGCAGCGAAAAACTGTTTTTT CASSLQASSEKLFF
NA TRBJ2-1 NA TRBV2 15 TGTGCCAGCGTGGAAAGGGGACTGTCCTACAATGAGCAGTTCTTC CASVERGLSYNEQFF
NA TRBJ2-3 NA TRBV18 13 TGTGCCAGCTCACCTGCCCCTAGGGGCGCGCAGTATTTT CASSPAPRGAQYF
TRBD1 TRBJ1-2 NA TRBV3-1/TRBV3-2 16 TGTGCCAGCAGCCGGAACCGGGACAGGGGAGGCTATGGCTACACCTTC CASSRNRDRGGYGYTF
NA TRBJ2-2 NA TRBV19 14 TGTGCCAGTAGTATGCGGGTGGATACCGGGGAGCTGTTTTTT CASSMRVDTGELFF
TRBD2 TRBJ2-3 NA TRBV4-1 17 TGCGCCAGCAGCCAGGTGTTTAGCGGGATTAGCACAGATACGCAGTATTTT CASSQVFSGISTDTQYF
TRBD1 TRBJ2-7 NA TRBV4-2 15 TGTGCCAGCAGCCAAGAAGGGACAGGGCCCTACGAGCAGTACTTC CASSQEGTGPYEQYF
NA TRBJ1-2 NA TRBV7-9 13 TGTGCCAGCAGCTTAAGAGGAAACTATGGCTACACCTTC CASSLRGNYGYTF
NA TRBJ2-1 once TRBV7-9 14 TGTGCCAGCAGCTCCCCGGAGGGCAGATATGAGCAGTTCTTC CASSSPEGRYEQFF
NA TRBJ2-5 few TRBV3-1/TRBV3-2 16 TGTGCCAGCAGCCCCAGCTATCCGGGGGAGCAAGAGACCCAGTACTTC CASSPSYPGEQETQYF
TRBD2 TRBJ2-1 NA TRBV3-1/TRBV3-2 18 TGTGCCAGCAGCCAAGATGACCGACTAGCGGGATTTTACAATGAGCAGTTCTTC CASSQDDRLAGFYNEQFF
TRBD2 TRBJ2-5 NA TRBV7-9 15 TGTGCCAGCAGCCCGGGACTAGGAGGGCGAGAGACCCAGTACTTC CASSPGLGGRETQYF
TRBD1 TRBJ1-2 NA TRBV12-3/TRBV12-4 12 TGTGCCAGCAGTGGGACAGCCTATGGCTACACCTTC CASSGTAYGYTF
NA TRBJ1-3 NA TRBV6-5 15 TGTGCCAGCAGTTCCACAGGGTTCTCTGGAAACACCATATATTTT CASSSTGFSGNTIYF
NA TRBJ2-1 NA TRBV6-5 15 TGTGCCAGCAGTGACTCGCTTAGCCAGCACAATGAGCAGTTCTTC CASSDSLSQHNEQFF
NA TRBJ2-3 NA TRBV4-1 15 TGCGCCAGCAGCCACGGGACATTCTACACAGATACGCAGTATTTT CASSHGTFYTDTQYF
NA TRBJ1-1 NA TRBV11-1 15 TGTGCCAGCAGCTTAGGGAGATGGGTGGAGACTGAAGCTTTCTTT CASSLGRWVETEAFF
NA TRBJ2-2 NA TRBV7-2 15 TGTGCCAGCAGCCCCCGGCTAGGGAACACCGGGGAGCTGTTTTTT CASSPRLGNTGELFF
NA TRBJ2-5 NA TRBV9 16 TGTGCCAGCAGCGTAGATTTTGGGGCAATCCAAGAGACCCAGTACTTC CASSVDFGAIQETQYF
NA TRBJ2-5 NA TRBV5-8 13 TGTGCCAGCAGCTTGTGGCAGGGGGAGACCCAGTACTTC CASSLWQGETQYF
NA TRBJ1-1 NA TRBV27 17 TGTGCCAGCAGGTTCCTCCCTTCAGGTAATCGGGGAACTGAAGCTTTCTTT CASRFLPSGNRGTEAFF
NA TRBJ2-7 NA TRBV10-1 15 TGCGCCAGCTCTCCCGGCGGCGGGCTGATCTACGAGCAGTACTTC CASSPGGGLIYEQYF
NA TRBJ1-3 NA TRBV10-3 15 TGTGCCATCAGTGAGTCGATGAGCTCTGGAAACACCATATATTTT CAISESMSSGNTIYF
NA TRBJ2-2 NA TRBV27 13 TGTGCCAGCAGTTCCCCCCCGTCCCCCTGGGCTGTTTTT CASSSPPSPWAVF
TRBD2 TRBJ2-7 NA TRBV5-8 19 TGTGCCAGCAGCTTGGAGGGTGCTAGCGGGGCAGGACTCGGCGGCGAGCAGTACTTC CASSLEGASGAGLGGEQYF
TRBD1 TRBJ1-6 NA TRBV5-1 19 TGCGCCAGCAGCTTACACTTCGCTGGGGACAGACTATTAAATTCACCCCTCCACTTT CASSLHFAGDRLLNSPLHF
TRBD2 TRBJ2-3 once TRBV20-1 15 TGCAGTGCTAGTCAGCGTCTAGCGGACACAGATACGCAGTATTTT CSASQRLADTDTQYF
TRBD2 TRBJ2-7 few TRBV3-1/TRBV3-2 13 TGTGCCAGCAGGGGGACTAGCGGGAGCGAGCAGTACTTC CASRGTSGSEQYF
NA TRBJ2-5 NA TRBV3-1/TRBV3-2 12 TGTGCCAGCAGCCAAGTCGGAGAGACCCAGTACTTC CASSQVGETQYF
NA TRBJ1-4 NA TRBV7-2 15 TGTGCCAGCAGCTTTAATGGGGGCGGTCGAGAAAAACTGTTTTTT CASSFNGGGREKLFF
TRBD1 TRBJ1-5 NA TRBV5-5 16 TGTGCCAGCAGTTTAACAGGGGGGGATAGCAATCAGCCCCAGCATTTT CASSLTGGDSNQPQHF
TRBD2 TRBJ2-5 NA TRBV5-1 15 TGCGCCAGCAGCTTGAGGGCGGGGGGGATGGAGACCCAGTACTTC CASSLRAGGMETQYF
TRBD1 TRBJ2-3 NA TRBV27 17 TGTGCCAGCAGTTTGTACGGACAGGGCATTGGGACAGATACGCAGTATTTT CASSLYGQGIGTDTQYF
TRBD2 TRBJ2-3 NA TRBV27 15 TGTGCCAGCAGTTTAGAAAGAGGACTAGTAGATACGCAGTATTTT CASSLERGLVDTQYF
NA TRBJ2-7 few TRBV27 14 TGTGCCAGCAGTTTATCAGATAGCTCCTACGAGCAGTACTTC CASSLSDSSYEQYF
TRBD2 TRBJ2-1 NA TRBV5-1 15 TGCGCCAGCAGCCCCCCCCACGGGAGGGACAATGAGCAGTTCTTC CASSPPHGRDNEQFF
NA TRBJ1-2 NA TRBV3-1/TRBV3-2 13 TGTGCCAGCAGCCAAGGGGGGCTGTATGGCTACACCTTC CASSQGGLYGYTF
TRBD1 TRBJ2-1 NA TRBV29-1 15 TGCAGCGTTGAGGGGGACAGGCCGATATACAATGAGCAGTTCTTC CSVEGDRPIYNEQFF
TRBD1 TRBJ1-5 few TRBV19 17 TGTGCCAGTAGTATGATGGGACAGCTTTATAGCAATCAGCCCCAGCATTTT CASSMMGQLYSNQPQHF
NA TRBJ2-7 NA TRBV20-1 11 TGCAGTGCTAGATCAGGGTACGAGCAGTACTTC CSARSGYEQYF
NA TRBJ1-3 NA TRBV25-1 14 TGTGCCAGCGGCCCGGGGGGAGCTGGAAACACCATATATTTT CASGPGGAGNTIYF
TRBD1 TRBJ1-4 few TRBV6-6 14 TGTGCCAGCAGCCGACGATGGACAGGGGAAAAACTGTTTTTT CASSRRWTGEKLFF
TRBD2 TRBJ2-1 few TRBV14 16 TGTGCCAGCAGCCAAGTTAATAGCGGGGGGCGGAATGAGCAGTTCTTC CASSQVNSGGRNEQFF
TRBD2 TRBJ2-7 many TRBV14 16 TGTGCCAGCAGCCCTTTACTAGCGGGGGGATCCTACGAGCAGTACTTC CASSPLLAGGSYEQYF
TRBD2 TRBJ2-1 NA TRBV28 15 TGTGCCAGCAGCTCTAGCGGGAGGGGAGGCAATGAGCAGTTCTTC CASSSSGRGGNEQFF
NA TRBJ1-6 NA TRBV30 13 TGTGCCTATCAGGGAAATCGTAATTCACCCCTCCACTTT CAYQGNRNSPLHF